These 6 T cell receptor beta chains share one sample of origin, sequenced in a study of molecular identifiers for immune sequencing clone quantification. TCRdb fed the PCR reads into MiXCR, producing one record per CDR3 protein. The data show more than 450,000 distinct CDR3 sequences, approximately 25% seen once. Sequencing was done on a sample of naive CD8+ T cells from blood, with Jurkat cell RNA spiked in. Subset here: FACS-sorted CD8+CD4-CCR7+CD45RA+ naive T cells. These receptors originate from a human donor in good health. Some libraries in this study had Jurkat cell RNA spiked in.

The chain carries TRBV4-3 and TRBJ2-7, with D unresolved. Trimming cost V 0 bases and J 3 bases, with 9 bases left between them. Germline CDR1 reads LGHNA; CDR2 reads YSLEER. The CDR3 spans 14 residues. CDR3 residues: CASSQDKAGYEQYF. Written as DNA, the CDR3 is TGCGCCAGCAGCCAAGATAAGGCCGGCTACGAGCAGTACTTC.

In this sample, this clonotype turned up many times. V gene TRBV5-1 combines with J gene TRBJ2-7; 7 bases match TRBD2. This CDR3 has 13 amino acids. Germline CDR1 is SGHRS and CDR2 is YFSETQ. After removal of 7 bases from V and 2 bases from J, the junction contained 6 bases not matched to a gene. CDR3 DNA sequence: TGCGCCAGCTCTCCGGCGGGGGCCTACGAGCAGTACTTC. This sequence encodes CASSPAGAYEQYF.

There are a few counts of this clonotype. The chain employs TRBV4-1 and TRBJ1-1, with D tentatively TRBD1 (5 bases). Looked up from germline, CDR1 is MGHRA and CDR2 is YSYEKL. The V and J ends lost 1 base and 8 bases respectively, with 11 bases between them. The CDR3 has 13 residues. Written as DNA, the CDR3 is TGCGCCAGCAGCCAAGGTTCCGGGACGGAAGCTTTCTTT. Its protein is CASSQGSGTEAFF.

This clonotype occurred a few times. The chain is built from TRBV2 and TRBJ2-5; 8 positions agree with TRBD2. The V segment lost 8 bases and the J segment 2 bases; nucleotides outside the gene matches: 4. This CDR3 spans 13 amino acids. Germline assignment: CDR1 SNHLY and CDR2 FYNNEI. CDR3 amino acids: CASPGLAQETQYF. DNA of the CDR3: TGTGCCAGCCCTGGACTAGCTCAAGAGACCCAGTACTTC.

This clonotype has only a few counts. The chain joins TRBV7-9 to TRBJ2-5, with D maybe TRBD2 (6 bases). This CDR3 has 13 amino acids. Trimming cost V 4 bases and J 4 bases, with 10 bases left between them. Germline V CDR1 and CDR2: SEHNR, FQNEAQ (reference sequence). CDR3 nucleotide sequence: TGTGCCAGCAGCTGGGAGGCGGCAGAGACCCAGTACTTC. Its translation: CASSWEAAETQYF. Variable domain in full (rest from reference TRBV7-9 and TRBJ2-5): DTGVSQNPRHKITKRGQNVTFRCDPISEHNRLYWYRQTLGQGPEFLTYFQNEAQLEKSRLLSDRFSAERPKGSFSTLEIQRTEQGDSAMYLCASSWEAAETQYFGPGTRLLVL.

The rearrangement links TRBV28 to TRBJ2-7, with D possibly TRBD1 on 5 matching bases. Germline V gene lookup returns CDR1 MDHEN and CDR2 SYDVKM. The ends were cut back, 2 bases at V and 1 base at J, with 9 bases in the middle. This CDR3 is 14 amino acids long. CDR3 nucleotides: TGTGCCAGCAGTTTAGTAGGGGCATCCTACGAGCAGTACTTC. Translated, it gives CASSLVGASYEQYF.